This entry is about one TCR beta chain. Its antigen is as yet unknown. The observed sequence ends 3 residues before the CDR3 terminus, with the missing tail filled in from the germline J gene. This record belongs to a study of T cells in women clearing cervical HPV infection. Germline lookup yields CDR1 SGHVS and CDR2 FNYEAQ. The CDR3 spans 14 residues. Trimming took 4 bases from V and 0 from J, leaving 8 bases between them. The study, taken as a whole, reports: CIN3+ cases had significantly higher TCR repertoire richness than controls, but evenness did not differ.

Sequenced by immunoSEQ multiplex PCR; TCRdb stores in-frame clones only, minus some. This sample's table reports around 41,000 clones. The specimen was blood buffy coat. The clonotype originates from a woman aged 18 to 69 with a cervical HPV16 infection that either progressed to CIN3+ or cleared (not recorded which). The J gene is TRBJ2-3, the V gene TRBV7-6; no firm D call. Incomplete CDR3 DNA: TGTGCCAGCAGCTCGGTGGGCAGCACAGATACG. As protein: CASSSVGSTDT. The full CDR3 protein reads CASSSVGSTDTQYF.